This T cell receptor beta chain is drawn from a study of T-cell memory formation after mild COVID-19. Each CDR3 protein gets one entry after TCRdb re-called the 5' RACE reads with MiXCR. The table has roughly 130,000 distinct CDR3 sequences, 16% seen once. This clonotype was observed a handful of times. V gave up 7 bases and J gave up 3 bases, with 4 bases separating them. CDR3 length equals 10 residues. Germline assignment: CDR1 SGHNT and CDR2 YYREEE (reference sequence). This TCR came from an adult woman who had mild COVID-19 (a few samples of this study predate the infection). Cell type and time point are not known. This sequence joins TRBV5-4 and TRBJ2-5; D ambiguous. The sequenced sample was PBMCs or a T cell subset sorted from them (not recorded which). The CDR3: CASGEETQYF. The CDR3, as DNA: TGTGCCAGCGGTGAAGAGACCCAGTACTTC.